This T cell receptor (beta chain) came from a study of blood T cells in healthy people across ages. Study results and caveats: Since the PBMCs were unsorted, naive and antigen-experienced cells could not be conclusively compared. Per million T cells, TCR beta diversity dropped about linearly as age rose.

The study drew donors from healthy Caucasian individuals in Russia aged roughly 6 to 100. Germline V gene sequence: CDR1 SGHRS, CDR2 YFSETQ. The CDR3 is 14 amino acids. The germline V and J ends were trimmed by 3 bases and 4 bases, with 13 bases remaining between them. Through a sample-barcoded 5' primer and a J-beta primer mix, a second PCR was run for about 7 to 12 cycles. TCRdb reanalysed the 5' RACE reads using MiXCR and keeps one entry per CDR3 protein. The data show about 1.4 million distinct CDR3 sequences, with approximately 59% seen just once and 5.5% to 8% held by the top ten. Turning to this clonotype: What it recognizes is unknown.

This sequence was found in a man aged 18 to 29 in good health. Sequenced input: blood. This chain uses TRBV5-1 with TRBJ1-2, with D perhaps matching TRBD1 (5 bases). The CDR3 loop is CASSWEGRSYGYTF. In DNA form, the CDR3 reads TGCGCCAGCAGCTGGGAGGGACGGAGCTATGGCTACACCTTC.